The rows below give T cell receptor beta chains drawn from one sample of a study of CD8+ T cells in alopecia areata. Libraries were prepared by immunoSEQ multiplex PCR; TCRdb keeps only in-frame clonotypes and omits some of them. The table has 90,000 to 120,000 clones, almost 60% seen once. The material sequenced was CD8+ T cells sorted from blood. Receptors were obtained from a human donor in good health. Both conserved end residues are part of each CDR3.

V: TRBV7-9; J: TRBJ1-1; CDR3: CASSPGGKNTEAFF
V: TRBV4-1; J: TRBJ2-7; CDR3: CASSQEKTGPYEQYF
V: TRBV9; J: TRBJ1-1; CDR3: CASSVSGDEAFF
V: TRBV5-6; J: TRBJ2-4; CDR3: CASSLIGGDMDIQYF
V: TRBV9; J: TRBJ2-7; CDR3: CASSVAARGRRYEQYF
V: TRBV7-3; J: TRBJ1-1; CDR3: CASSLTGEGEAFF
V: TRBV5-6; J: TRBJ2-4; CDR3: CASSLGLGPGPQYF
V: TRBV6-1; J: TRBJ1-5; CDR3: CASSSGLRGNQPQHF
V: TRBV7-9; J: TRBJ1-5; CDR3: CASSLGQTNQPQHF
V: TRBV28; J: TRBJ1-1; CDR3: CASRGLYTEAFF
V: TRBV2; J: TRBJ2-2; CDR3: CASSEGAGRKVGELFF
V: TRBV5-1; J: TRBJ2-7; CDR3: CASSPARGVYEQYF
V: TRBV5-1; J: TRBJ1-2; CDR3: CASSWGATGLYGYTF
V: TRBV11-2; J: TRBJ2-5; CDR3: CASSLVYRGGETQYF
V: TRBV12-5; J: TRBJ2-5; CDR3: CASGLRTGQETQYF
V: TRBV28; J: TRBJ1-1; CDR3: CASRSGTEAFF
V: TRBV6-6; J: TRBJ2-7; CDR3: CASTPLGSSYEQYF